One sample yielded the 21 T cell receptor beta chains listed below, sequenced in a study of HIV-infected patients and healthy controls. MiXCR, applied by TCRdb to the 5' RACE reads, yields one record per CDR3 protein. Of 50,000 to 80,000 distinct CDR3 sequences in the sample, 15% to 20% are singletons; the top ten hold 1.1% to 1.5%. Sequenced sample: CD4+ T cells from blood. The origin of the receptors is a human donor in good health.

This clonotype was detected ten times or more. This rearrangement joins TRBV29-1 to TRBJ1-1, with 10 bases matching TRBD1. The CDR3 consists of 15 residues. The trim removed 7 bases at V and 1 base at J, leaving 9 bases unmatched. The germline gives CDR1 SQVTM, CDR2 ANQGSEA. CDR3 nucleotides: TGCAGCGCTGCCGGGACAGGGGCATGGAACACTGAAGCTTTCTTT. Translating it yields CSAAGTGAWNTEAFF.

In this sample, this clonotype turned up many times. V gene TRBV6-2 or TRBV6-3 combines with J gene TRBJ2-7; D may correspond to TRBD1 or TRBD2 (6 bases each). The CDR3 is 14 amino acids. CDR1 MNHEY and CDR2 SVGEGT come from the germline V gene. The germline V and J ends were trimmed by 7 bases and 5 bases, with 18 bases remaining between them. Here the CDR3 DNA reads TGTGCCAGCAAGACCGGGGGCGGGCCGAACGAGCAGTACTTC. Translation: CASKTGGGPNEQYF.

In this sample, this clonotype turned up a few times. The chain couples TRBV7-2 to TRBJ2-1; D remains ambiguous. V was pared by 0 bases and J by 0 bases, with 12 bases between. CDR3 length: 17 amino acids. CDR1 and CDR2 from the germline V gene are SGHTA and FQGNSA. CDR3 sequence: CASSLASRPSSYNEQFF. The CDR3 nucleotides read TGTGCCAGCAGCTTAGCGAGTCGGCCGAGCTCCTACAATGAGCAGTTCTTC. Complete variable domain (other parts from reference TRBV7-2 and TRBJ2-1): GAGVSQSPSNKVTEKGKDVELRCDPISGHTALYWYRQSLGQGLEFLIYFQGNSAPDKSGLPSDRFSAERTGGSVSTLTIQRTQQEDSAVYLCASSLASRPSSYNEQFFGPGTRLTVL.

CDR3 sequence: CSVGSAVYGYTF. Here the CDR3 DNA reads TGCAGCGTTGGTAGTGCAGTCTATGGCTACACCTTC. The chain combines TRBV29-1 with TRBJ1-2; D is unclear. Per the germline V gene, CDR1 is SQVTM and CDR2 is ANQGSEA. This CDR3 spans 12 amino acids. Trimming pared 4 bases from V and 4 bases from J, leaving 10 bases between. The full variable domain, with the rest looked up from reference TRBV29-1 and TRBJ1-2, is SAVISQKPSRDICQRGTSLTIQCQVDSQVTMMFWYRQQPGQSLTLIATANQGSEATYESGFVIDKFPISRPNLTFSTLTVSNMSPEDSSIYLCSVGSAVYGYTFGSGTRLTVV.

This clonotype was seen a few times. V gene TRBV5-1 combines with J gene TRBJ2-1, with TRBD2 identical over 11 bases. The CDR3 spans 16 residues. After removal of 4 bases from V and 5 bases from J, the junction contained 8 bases not matched to a gene. Looked up from germline, CDR1 is SGHRS and CDR2 is YFSETQ. The DNA of the CDR3 is TGCGCCAGCAGCAGGACCGGGACTAGCGGTAACAATGAGCAGTTCTTC. This translates into CASSRTGTSGNNEQFF.

J is TRBJ1-1 and V is TRBV12-3 or TRBV12-4, with a tentative D call TRBD1 (5 bases). V was shortened by 3 bases and J by 3 bases, with 11 bases between the two germline ends. There are 14 residues in the CDR3. In DNA form, the CDR3 reads TGTGCCAGCAGTTTTGGGGGGGAGGACACTGAAGCTTTCTTT. It translates to CASSFGGEDTEAFF.

This clonotype showed up many times. The genes are TRBV20-1 and TRBJ1-3; D uncertain. Deletions cut 4 bases from V and 1 base from J, with 5 bases between. CDR3 size: 12 residues. Looked up from germline, CDR1 is DFQATT and CDR2 is SNEGSKA (reference sequence). CDR3 in amino acids: CSATESGNTIYF. In DNA form, the CDR3 reads TGCAGTGCTACCGAATCTGGAAACACCATATATTTT.

The V call is TRBV12-3 or TRBV12-4, the J call TRBJ2-5; no reliable D call. The CDR3 covers 15 residues. The ends were cut back, 3 bases at V and 2 bases at J, with 13 bases in the middle. CDR3 in amino acids: CASSLTTTRQETQYF. CDR3 DNA sequence: TGTGCCAGCAGTTTGACGACAACCCGACAAGAGACCCAGTACTTC.

This clonotype was seen repeatedly, ten times or more. The chain employs TRBV6-5 and TRBJ2-3; a possible D gene is TRBD2 (5 bases). Germline V CDR1 and CDR2: MNHEY, SVGAGI. The CDR3 extends over 15 amino acids. Trimming took off 0 bases at V and 0 bases at J, with 7 bases between the two ends. CDR3 sequence reads: CASSYSGSSTDTQYF. The CDR3 DNA follows: TGTGCCAGCAGTTACTCGGGGAGCAGCACAGATACGCAGTATTTT.

This clonotype was observed a few times. The CDR3 loop is CASSEQVGETQYF. CDR3 in DNA: TGTGCCAGCTCGGAACAGGTGGGGGAGACCCAGTACTTC. V is TRBV10-3 and J is TRBJ2-5; D possibly corresponds to TRBD1 (5 bases). Per the germline V gene, CDR1 is ENHRY and CDR2 is SYGVKD. The CDR3 runs 13 residues. Trimming removed 10 bases from V and 5 bases from J, with 17 bases in between.

This clonotype was found many times. V and J are TRBV5-6 and TRBJ1-2; D is possibly TRBD1 (5 bases). The CDR3 is 12 residues long. V lost 2 bases to trimming and J lost 8 bases, with 10 bases between them. From germline, CDR1 is SGHDT and CDR2 YYEEEE. The CDR3: CASSFDRGGYTF. DNA for the CDR3: TGTGCCAGCAGCTTCGACAGAGGCGGCTACACCTTC.

This clonotype was detected a few times. The rearrangement uses TRBV5-1 and TRBJ1-1; possible D gene TRBD1, 6 bases. The germline V and J ends were trimmed by 0 bases and 1 base, with 10 bases remaining between them. This CDR3 has 15 residues. Germline CDR1 is SGHRS and CDR2 is YFSETQ. CDR3 loop: CASSLAGTSNTEAFF. CDR3 bases: TGCGCCAGCAGCTTGGCGGGGACATCGAACACTGAAGCTTTCTTT.

This chain uses TRBV5-5 with TRBJ2-6; D uncertain. There are 18 residues in the CDR3. V was cut by 0 bases and J by 0 bases, with 13 bases left in between. Germline V lookup: CDR1 SGHKS, CDR2 YYEKEE (reference sequence). The CDR3 DNA is TGTGCCAGCAGCTTGGCCTTGGCCGCCAGCTCTGGGGCCAACGTCCTGACTTTC. Its protein is CASSLALAASSGANVLTF.

In DNA form, the CDR3 reads TGTGCCAGCATTCACACCCACTTTCTGACAGGACTTCCAGGTGGGACCCAGTACTTC. Protein sequence: CASIHTHFLTGLPGGTQYF. The chain has TRBV5-6 and TRBJ2-5, with D maybe TRBD1 (6 bases). V gave up 6 bases and J gave up 7 bases, with 34 bases separating them. The CDR3 spans 19 residues. The germline CDR1 and CDR2 sequences are SGHDT and YYEEEE.

V is TRBV2 and J is TRBJ1-2; TRBD1 aligns across 9 bases. V lost 8 bases and J lost 5; bases outside the gene matches: 9. The germline V gene encodes CDR1 SNHLY and CDR2 FYNNEI. CDR3 length: 14 amino acids. The CDR3 DNA reads as TGTGCCAGCGTACCGGACAGGGGACTATATGGCTACACCTTC. It yields the protein CASVPDRGLYGYTF.

This clonotype occurred a few times. The CDR3 sequence: CATRRTGSYEQYF. Here the CDR3 DNA reads TGTGCCACCAGGAGGACGGGATCCTACGAGCAGTACTTC. The chain joins TRBV6-5 to TRBJ2-7; perhaps TRBD2 as D (5 bases). Germline V lookup: CDR1 MNHEY, CDR2 SVGAGI. This CDR3 has 13 amino acids. The V gene lost 10 bases and the J gene lost 1 base, with 14 bases spanning the gap.

The rearrangement uses TRBV25-1 and TRBJ2-7; TRBD1 aligns across 7 bases. Germline V lookup: CDR1 MGHDK, CDR2 SYGVNS. The junction had 7 bases not matched to a gene; V was cut back by 6 bases and J by 2 bases. This CDR3 region has 14 residues. The CDR3 nucleotides read TGTGCCAGCAGGGGTGGACAGGTTACCTACGAGCAGTACTTC. Translating gives CASRGGQVTYEQYF.

This clonotype was detected only a few times. The chain uses TRBV20-1 and TRBJ1-4; a weak D match, TRBD1 (6 bases). Germline V gene lookup returns CDR1 DFQATT and CDR2 SNEGSKA (reference sequence). V lost 1 base, J lost 8 bases, and 20 bases lay in between. The length of the CDR3 is 16 residues. In DNA, the CDR3 is TGCAGTGCTAGAGGACAATCGGGGGCGGAGCGGGAAAAACTGTTTTTT. This translates into CSARGQSGAEREKLFF.

The J gene is TRBJ1-5, the V gene TRBV6-2 or TRBV6-3; D unresolved. This CDR3 has 18 residues. Trimming removed 4 bases at V and 0 bases at J, with 19 bases between. CDR1 and CDR2 from the germline V gene are MNHEY and SVGEGT. CDR3 DNA sequence: TGTGCCAGCAGTTCGATGAGACTATTCAGGATTAGCAATCAGCCCCAGCATTTT. Protein sequence: CASSSMRLFRISNQPQHF.

This clonotype was seen only a few times. This chain joins TRBV7-9 and TRBJ1-1; D is unclear. The germline gives CDR1 SEHNR, CDR2 FQNEAQ (reference sequence). Trimming shortened V by 5 bases and J by 4 bases, and 14 bases separated the two germline ends. The CDR3 covers 14 residues. CDR3 residues: CASSRGMDSTEAFF. The CDR3 DNA reads TGTGCCAGCAGCCGAGGGATGGATAGCACTGAAGCTTTCTTT.

This clonotype was picked up many times. This sequence joins TRBV7-6 and TRBJ2-5, with 7 bases that match TRBD1. V lost 3 bases to trimming and J lost 5 bases; unmatched junction nucleotides: 9. The CDR3 contains 15 residues. Germline values: CDR1 SGHVS, CDR2 FNYEAQ. The CDR3 reads CASSFSSTGIETQYF. The CDR3 nucleotides read TGTGCCAGCAGCTTCAGTTCGACAGGGATCGAGACCCAGTACTTC.